This TCR beta chain was identified during a study of long-term antiretroviral therapy in people with HIV. Turning to this clone: Compared with germline, one end of the junction differs, possibly owing to a read error.

Per germline, CDR1 KGHSH and CDR2 LQKENI. CDR3 length equals 17 residues. They ran version v3.0 of the immunoSEQ assay at survey level. Produced via immunoSEQ multiplex PCR; TCRdb's table is partial and in-frame only. The sample holds more than 5,500 clones, 70% to 85% seen once. The sample was unsorted PBMCs, taken 1.1 years after starting antiretroviral therapy. The chain recombines TRBV18 with TRBJ2-7; D is possibly TRBD1 or TRBD2 (7 bases each). This sequence was found in a man aged 40-55 years with HIV. The CDR3 DNA follows: TGTGCCAGCGCACCCTTGGACGCGACAGGGACTATCTACGAGCAGTACTTC. Translation gives CASAPLDATGTIYEQYF.